This T cell receptor (beta chain) was identified in a study of CD8+ T cells in alopecia areata. V was shortened by 1 base and J by 5 bases, with 15 bases between the two germline ends. The CDR3 has 15 residues. Germline CDR1 SGHDT, CDR2 YYEEEE. This clone occurred once. The antigen remains unidentified. As part of sample collection, lesional scalp punch biopsies and peripheral blood were taken from alopecia areata patients. Investigators isolated RNA and reverse transcribed it into cDNA to act as the sequencing template. The data were produced by immunoSEQ multiplex PCR, yet TCRdb's version contains in-frame clones alone and is incomplete. Here the sample spans around 120,000 clones, about 50% being singletons. Study results and caveats: Relative to normal scalp, lesional scalp, especially alopecia totalis/universalis, showed higher clonality.

This chain links TRBV5-6 with TRBJ2-5, with D possibly matching TRBD2 (6 bases). Sequenced input: NKG2D-low CD8+ T cells sorted from blood. The sequence was obtained from a human donor with alopecia areata. CDR3 DNA sequence: TGTGCCAGCAGCTTGTCCGGGGGAGTGTTGGAGACCCAGTACTTC. Protein sequence: CASSLSGGVLETQYF.